The 6 T cell receptor beta chains listed next were all sequenced from one sample in a study of cytomegalovirus exposure and HLA in healthy donors (dated by TCRdb to 2017 to 2019). The library was produced with the immunoSEQ multiplex PCR assay. For the multiplex PCR, a mixture combining 60 forward primers for TCR Vbeta segments and 13 reverse primers for TCR Jbeta segments was used. TCRdb took this table from immuneACCESS and kept in-frame rearrangements with V and J called. Such tables lack part of the clones; where checked against another copy, unresolved V genes explain under half of the gap, and the rest is unexplained. The sample table holds 110,000 to 150,000 clones, of which 77% were seen once. Less than 5% of the sample lies in the top ten. Sequencing used PBMCs. The origin of the receptors is a male donor in good health and CMV-seronegative.

CDR3 DNA: TGTGCCAGCAGCTTCTCAGGGGCTAAAGGCAATCAGCCCCAGCATTTT. This sequence encodes CASSFSGAKGNQPQHF. The V gene is TRBV7-9, the J gene TRBJ1-5; D is possibly TRBD1 (6 bases). Germline assignment: CDR1 SEHNR and CDR2 FQNEAQ (reference sequence). CDR3 length equals 16 residues. V shed 3 bases and J shed 2 bases, with 14 bases lying between them. The entire variable domain, with the rest obtained from reference TRBV7-9 and TRBJ1-5, is as follows: DTGVSQNPRHKITKRGQNVTFRCDPISEHNRLYWYRQTLGQGPEFLTYFQNEAQLEKSRLLSDRFSAERPKGSFSTLEIQRTEQGDSAMYLCASSFSGAKGNQPQHFGDGTRLSIL.

The rearrangement uses TRBV4-3 and TRBJ2-3; 11 bases align to TRBD2. CDR1 is LGHNA, CDR2 YSLEER, per germline. This CDR3 comprises 17 residues. Trimming removed 2 bases from V and 4 bases from J; junction bases left unmatched: 8. The CDR3: CASSQYLAGGPPDTQYF. In DNA, the CDR3 is TGCGCCAGCAGCCAATACTTAGCGGGGGGGCCCCCAGATACGCAGTATTTT.

This clone showed up just a few times. The chain joins TRBV4-3 to TRBJ1-1; 7 bases fit TRBD1. The CDR3 loop spans 13 amino acids. The germline gives CDR1 LGHNA, CDR2 YSLEER. V was pared by 9 bases and J by 1 base, with 5 bases of the junction left unmatched. The CDR3 bases are TGCGCCAGGACTCGACAGGGGAACACTGAAGCTTTCTTT. It yields the protein CARTRQGNTEAFF.

The chain combines TRBV5-1 with TRBJ2-1; TRBD2 agrees at 10 bases. Germline trimming cut 4 bases from V and 6 bases from J; bases unmatched to any gene: 7. CDR1 and CDR2 (germline): SGHRS, YFSETQ. This CDR3 spans 15 amino acids. The CDR3 DNA reads TGCGCCAGCAGCACTACTAGCGGGGTCGTCAATGAGCAGTTCTTC. Its protein is CASSTTSGVVNEQFF.

The chain has TRBV4-3 and TRBJ1-3; D unresolved. The germline V gene encodes CDR1 LGHNA and CDR2 YSLEER. The CDR3 contains 16 residues. V was pared by 2 bases and J by 0 bases, with 11 bases between. CDR3 in amino acids: CASSQSSGSSGNTIYF. The CDR3 DNA sequence: TGCGCCAGCAGCCAATCCTCCGGGAGCTCTGGAAACACCATATATTTT.

The chain carries TRBV6-5 and TRBJ2-7; possible D gene TRBD2, 5 bases. Germline values: CDR1 MNHEY, CDR2 SVGAGI. Trimming left V 5 bases short and J 2 bases short, with 10 bases between. The CDR3 consists of 13 residues. The CDR3 DNA follows: TGTGCCAGCAGTGGAAGCGGCGCCTACGAGCAGTACTTC. This gives the protein CASSGSGAYEQYF.